This entry features one T cell receptor beta chain sequence. The entry originates in a study of blood T cell repertoires in COVID-19. The CDR3 has 15 residues. CDR1 and CDR2 from the germline V gene are MNHEY and SVGAGI. J lost 4 bases, V lost 9 bases, and 14 bases had no gene match. In the source study's methods: Amplification of reference gene primers was used by the study to estimate nucleated cell counts. Generated by immunoSEQ multiplex PCR, the TCRdb table keeps only in-frame clones and is missing some. The V and J calls and clone size are taken from that table; D and trimming were inferred from the DNA. The data hold roughly 300,000 clones, with roughly 87% observed a single time.

The source material was PBMCs or T cells enriched from blood (not recorded which). The TCR comes from a woman aged 25 to 39 who had recovered from COVID-19. The chain combines TRBV6-5 with TRBJ2-7, with 8 bases that match TRBD2. CDR3 region: CASQRGGTSGYEQYF. The CDR3 DNA is TGTGCCAGTCAAAGGGGTGGGACTAGTGGGTACGAGCAGTACTTC.